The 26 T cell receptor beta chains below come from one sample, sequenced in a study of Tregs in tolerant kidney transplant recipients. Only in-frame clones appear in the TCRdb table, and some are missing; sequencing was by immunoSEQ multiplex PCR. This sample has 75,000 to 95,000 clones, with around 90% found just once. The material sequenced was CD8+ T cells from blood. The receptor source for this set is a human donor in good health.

CDR3 in amino acids: CASSPQGVAGVHEQYF. The CDR3 coding sequence is TGTGCCAGCAGCCCCCAGGGGGTAGCGGGAGTTCACGAGCAGTACTTC. The chain recombines TRBV7-6 with TRBJ2-7; 9 nucleotides agree with TRBD2. After removal of 5 bases from V and 5 bases from J, the junction contained 13 bases not matched to a gene. Looked up from germline, CDR1 is SGHVS and CDR2 is FNYEAQ. The CDR3 covers 16 residues. Based on the CDR3 plus reference TRBV7-6 and TRBJ2-7, the full variable domain is GAGVSQSPRYKVTKRGQDVALRCDPISGHVSLYWYRQALGQGPEFLTYFNYEAQQDKSGLPNDRFSAERPEGSISTLTIQRTEQRDSAMYRCASSPQGVAGVHEQYFGPGTRLTVT.

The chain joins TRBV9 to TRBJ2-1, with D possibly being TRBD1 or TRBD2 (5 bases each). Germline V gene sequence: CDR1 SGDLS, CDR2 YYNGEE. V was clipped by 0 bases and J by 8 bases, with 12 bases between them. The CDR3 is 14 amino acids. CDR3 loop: CASSVDTGRYEQFF. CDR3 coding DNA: TGTGCCAGCAGCGTAGATACGGGGCGGTATGAGCAGTTCTTC. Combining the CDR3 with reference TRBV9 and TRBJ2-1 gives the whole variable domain DSGVTQTPKHLITATGQRVTLRCSPRSGDLSVYWYQQSLDQGLQFLIQYYNGEERAKGNILERFSAQQFPDLHSELNLSSLELGDSALYFCASSVDTGRYEQFFGPGTRLTVL.

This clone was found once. This chain's CDR3 is CASSVGISGGTYEQYF. Written as DNA, the CDR3 is TGTGCCAGCAGCGTAGGAATTAGCGGGGGAACCTACGAGCAGTACTTC. This chain connects TRBV9 to TRBJ2-7; TRBD2 matches at 9 bases. The CDR3 has 16 amino acids. V lost 0 bases to trimming and J lost 2 bases; unmatched junction nucleotides: 6. Germline-derived CDR1 and CDR2 are SGDLS and YYNGEE.

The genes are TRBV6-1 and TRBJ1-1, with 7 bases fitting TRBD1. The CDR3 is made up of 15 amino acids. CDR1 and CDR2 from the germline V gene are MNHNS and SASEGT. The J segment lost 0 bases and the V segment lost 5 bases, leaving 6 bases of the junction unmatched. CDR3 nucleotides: TGTGCCAGCAGTTCAGGGGGGTTGATGAACACTGAAGCTTTCTTT. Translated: CASSSGGLMNTEAFF.

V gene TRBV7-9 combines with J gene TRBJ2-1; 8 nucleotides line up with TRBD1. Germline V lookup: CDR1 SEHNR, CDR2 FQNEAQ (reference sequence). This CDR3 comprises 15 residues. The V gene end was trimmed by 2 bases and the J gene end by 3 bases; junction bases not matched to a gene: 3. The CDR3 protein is CASSLQGADYNEQFF. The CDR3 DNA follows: TGTGCCAGCAGCTTACAGGGGGCGGACTACAATGAGCAGTTCTTC.

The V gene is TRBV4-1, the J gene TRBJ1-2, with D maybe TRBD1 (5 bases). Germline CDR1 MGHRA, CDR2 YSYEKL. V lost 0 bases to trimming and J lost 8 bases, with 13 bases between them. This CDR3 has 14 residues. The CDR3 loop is CASSQEGGAEGYTF. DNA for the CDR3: TGCGCCAGCAGCCAAGAGGGAGGGGCTGAGGGCTACACCTTC.

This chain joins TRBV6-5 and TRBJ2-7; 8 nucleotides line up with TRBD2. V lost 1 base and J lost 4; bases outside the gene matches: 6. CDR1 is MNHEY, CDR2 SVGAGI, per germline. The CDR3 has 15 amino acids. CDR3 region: CASSYLSGLAYEQYF. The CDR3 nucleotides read TGTGCCAGCAGTTACTTATCCGGACTAGCTTACGAGCAGTACTTC.

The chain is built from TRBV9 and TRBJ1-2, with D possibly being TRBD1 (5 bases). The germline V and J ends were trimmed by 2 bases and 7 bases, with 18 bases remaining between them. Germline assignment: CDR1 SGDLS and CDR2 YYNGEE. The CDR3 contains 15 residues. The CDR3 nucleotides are TGTGCCAGCAGCGTCCGGGGCCAGCTTTCGGCTGGCTACACCTTC. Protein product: CASSVRGQLSAGYTF.

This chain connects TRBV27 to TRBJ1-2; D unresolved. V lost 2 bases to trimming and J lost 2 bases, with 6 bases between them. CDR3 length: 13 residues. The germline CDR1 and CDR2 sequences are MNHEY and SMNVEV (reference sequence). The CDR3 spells CASSLEGNYGYTF. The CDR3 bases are TGTGCCAGCAGTTTAGAAGGGAACTATGGCTACACCTTC.

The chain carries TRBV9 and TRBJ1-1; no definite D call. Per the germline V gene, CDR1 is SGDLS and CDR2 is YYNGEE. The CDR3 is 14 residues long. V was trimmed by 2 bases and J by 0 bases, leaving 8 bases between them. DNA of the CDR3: TGTGCCAGCAGCGTGGGCGGAATGAACACTGAAGCTTTCTTT. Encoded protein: CASSVGGMNTEAFF.

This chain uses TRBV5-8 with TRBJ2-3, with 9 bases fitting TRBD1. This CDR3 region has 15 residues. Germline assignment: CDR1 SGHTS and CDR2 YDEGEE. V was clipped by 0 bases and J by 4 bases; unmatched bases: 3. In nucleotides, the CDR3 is TGTGCCAGCAGCTTGGGACAGGGGGAGGCAGATACGCAGTATTTT. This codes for CASSLGQGEADTQYF.

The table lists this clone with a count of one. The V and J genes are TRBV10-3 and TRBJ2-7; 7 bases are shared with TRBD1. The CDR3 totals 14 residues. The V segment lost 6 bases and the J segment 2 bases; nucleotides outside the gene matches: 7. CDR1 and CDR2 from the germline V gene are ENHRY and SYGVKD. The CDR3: CAIRRDSTPYEQYF. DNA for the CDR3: TGTGCCATCAGAAGGGACAGTACACCCTACGAGCAGTACTTC.

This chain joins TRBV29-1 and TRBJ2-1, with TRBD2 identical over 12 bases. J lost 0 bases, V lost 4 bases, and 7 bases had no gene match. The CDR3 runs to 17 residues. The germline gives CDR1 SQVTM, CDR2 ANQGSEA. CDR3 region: CSVVGLAGSGSYNEQFF. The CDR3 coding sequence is TGCAGCGTTGTGGGACTAGCGGGCTCGGGCTCCTACAATGAGCAGTTCTTC.

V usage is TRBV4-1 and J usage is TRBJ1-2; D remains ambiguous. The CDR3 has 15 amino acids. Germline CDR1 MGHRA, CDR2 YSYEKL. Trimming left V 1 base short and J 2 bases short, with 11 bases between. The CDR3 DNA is TGCGCCAGCAGCCAAGGGGTTAAGGAAAACTATGGCTACACCTTC. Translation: CASSQGVKENYGYTF.

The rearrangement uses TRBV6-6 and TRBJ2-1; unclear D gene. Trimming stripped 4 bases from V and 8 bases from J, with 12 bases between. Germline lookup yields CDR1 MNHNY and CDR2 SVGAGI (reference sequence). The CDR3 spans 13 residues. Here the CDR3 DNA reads TGTGCCAGCAGTTTAATCTGGCTCGATGAGCAGTTCTTC. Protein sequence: CASSLIWLDEQFF.

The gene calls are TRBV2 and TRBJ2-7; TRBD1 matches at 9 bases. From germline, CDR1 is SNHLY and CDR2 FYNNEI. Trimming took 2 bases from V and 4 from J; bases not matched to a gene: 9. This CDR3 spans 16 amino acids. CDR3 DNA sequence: TGTGCCAGCAGTGAAAGCCCTACAGGGGGCAGGTACGAGCAGTACTTC. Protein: CASSESPTGGRYEQYF.

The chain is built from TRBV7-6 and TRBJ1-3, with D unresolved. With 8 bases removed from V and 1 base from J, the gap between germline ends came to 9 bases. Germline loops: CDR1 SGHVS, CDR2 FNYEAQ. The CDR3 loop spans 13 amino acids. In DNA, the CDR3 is TGTGCCAGCTCTGGAAGTTCTGGAAACACCATATATTTT. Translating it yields CASSGSSGNTIYF.

DNA of the CDR3: TGTGCCACCAGCAGAGACCAGGCGGGGTTAGATGAGCAGTTCTTC. It encodes CATSRDQAGLDEQFF. The chain uses TRBV15 and TRBJ2-1; D might be TRBD2 (6 bases). This CDR3 contains 15 residues. V was cut by 0 bases and J by 8 bases, with 14 bases left in between. Germline lookup yields CDR1 LNHNV and CDR2 YYDKDF (reference sequence).

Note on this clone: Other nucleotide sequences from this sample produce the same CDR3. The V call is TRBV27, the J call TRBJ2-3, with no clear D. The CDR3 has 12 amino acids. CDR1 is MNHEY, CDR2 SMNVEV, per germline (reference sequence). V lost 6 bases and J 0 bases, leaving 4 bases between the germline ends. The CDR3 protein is CASSPSTDTQYF. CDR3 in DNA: TGTGCCAGCAGCCCTAGCACAGATACGCAGTATTTT.

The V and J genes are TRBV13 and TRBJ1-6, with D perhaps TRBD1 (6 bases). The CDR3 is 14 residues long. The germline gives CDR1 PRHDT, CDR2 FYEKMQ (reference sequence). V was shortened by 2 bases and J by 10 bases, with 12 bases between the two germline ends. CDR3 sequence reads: CASSLTRGGSPLHF. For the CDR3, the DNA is TGTGCCAGCAGCTTAACCAGGGGCGGGTCACCCCTCCACTTT.

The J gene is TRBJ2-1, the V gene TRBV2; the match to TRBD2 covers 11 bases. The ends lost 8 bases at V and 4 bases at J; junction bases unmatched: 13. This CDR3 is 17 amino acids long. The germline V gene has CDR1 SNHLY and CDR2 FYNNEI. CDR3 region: CASPNSRTSGHYNEQFF. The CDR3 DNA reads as TGTGCCAGCCCAAACTCGAGGACTAGCGGGCATTACAATGAGCAGTTCTTC. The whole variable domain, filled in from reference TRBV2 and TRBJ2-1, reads EPEVTQTPSHQVTQMGQEVILRCVPISNHLYFYWYRQILGQKVEFLVSFYNNEISEKSEIFDDQFSVERPDGSNFTLKIRSTKLEDSAMYFCASPNSRTSGHYNEQFFGPGTRLTVL.

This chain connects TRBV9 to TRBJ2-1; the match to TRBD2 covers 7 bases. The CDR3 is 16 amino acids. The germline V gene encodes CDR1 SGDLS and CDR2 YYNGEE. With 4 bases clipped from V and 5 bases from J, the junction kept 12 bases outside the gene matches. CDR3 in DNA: TGTGCCAGCAGCTTCCGCTGGGGAGGGTCCCACAATGAGCAGTTCTTC. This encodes CASSFRWGGSHNEQFF. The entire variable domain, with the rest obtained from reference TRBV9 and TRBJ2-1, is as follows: DSGVTQTPKHLITATGQRVTLRCSPRSGDLSVYWYQQSLDQGLQFLIQYYNGEERAKGNILERFSAQQFPDLHSELNLSSLELGDSALYFCASSFRWGGSHNEQFFGPGTRLTVL.

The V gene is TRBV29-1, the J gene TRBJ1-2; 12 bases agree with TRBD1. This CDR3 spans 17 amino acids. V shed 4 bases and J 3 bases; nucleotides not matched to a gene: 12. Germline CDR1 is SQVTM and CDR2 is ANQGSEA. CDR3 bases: TGCAGCGTTGTGTATCGGGACAGGGGGCGCAAGGACTATGGCTACACCTTC. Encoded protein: CSVVYRDRGRKDYGYTF.

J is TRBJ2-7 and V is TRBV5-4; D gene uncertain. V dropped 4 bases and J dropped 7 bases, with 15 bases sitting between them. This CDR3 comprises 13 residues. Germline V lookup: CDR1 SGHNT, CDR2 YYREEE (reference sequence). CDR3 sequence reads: CASSPTGIGEQYF. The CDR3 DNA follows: TGTGCCAGCAGCCCAACTGGTATAGGGGAGCAGTACTTC. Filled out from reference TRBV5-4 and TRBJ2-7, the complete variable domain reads ETGVTQSPTHLIKTRGQQVTLRCSSQSGHNTVSWYQQALGQGPQFIFQYYREEENGRGNFPPRFSGLQFPNYSSELNVNALELDDSALYLCASSPTGIGEQYFGPGTRLTVT.

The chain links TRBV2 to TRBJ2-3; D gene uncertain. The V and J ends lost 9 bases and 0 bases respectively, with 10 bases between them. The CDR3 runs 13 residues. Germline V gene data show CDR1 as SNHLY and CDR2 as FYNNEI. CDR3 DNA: TGTGCCAGTCCCTCGGCTAGCACAGATACGCAGTATTTT. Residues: CASPSASTDTQYF.

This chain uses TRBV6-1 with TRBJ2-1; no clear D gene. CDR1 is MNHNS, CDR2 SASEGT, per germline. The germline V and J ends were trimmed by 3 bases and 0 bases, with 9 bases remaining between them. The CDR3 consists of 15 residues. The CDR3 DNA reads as TGTGCCAGCAGTGATGGACGGAACTCCTACAATGAGCAGTTCTTC. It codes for CASSDGRNSYNEQFF.